This is a list of T cell receptor beta chains from one sample in a study of graft-versus-host responses after intestinal transplantation. Their antigens remain unidentified. TCRdb's copy holds only in-frame clones and misses some; the assay was immunoSEQ multiplex PCR. There are under 100,000 clones in the sample; approximately 92% occur only once, and around 1.1% lies in the top ten. The sequences come from unstimulated CD8+ T cells sorted from spleen or lymph node cells, collected before transplant. The receptors were gathered from a human donor who was the organ donor for an intestinal transplant. CDR3s include the opening cysteine and the closing phenylalanine or tryptophan. Each record gives: clone size, D gene, J gene, V gene, CDR3 DNA, CDR3 protein. A D gene is named only where the DNA matches it firmly. The listing skips clone size in some rows; elsewhere it reads once, few, many or a size class.

NA,NA,TRBJ1-1,TRBV7-2,TGTGCCAGCAGCTTAGCGCACGGGGGGGGTGAAGCTTTCTTT,CASSLAHGGGEAFF
NA,NA,TRBJ2-3,TRBV4-3,TGCGCCAGCAGCCCCGCGGGCACAGATACGCAGTATTTT,CASSPAGTDTQYF
NA,NA,TRBJ2-7,TRBV29-1,TGCAGCGTTGCTACCGACAGAACCTACGAGCAGTACTTC,CSVATDRTYEQYF
NA,TRBD2,TRBJ2-7,TRBV5-1,TGCGCCAGCAGCTTCACTTCTAGCGGACCCTACGAGCAGTACTTC,CASSFTSSGPYEQYF
once,NA,TRBJ2-7,TRBV7-9,TGTGCCAGCAGCCAAGCAAGGGGAAGCGAGCAGTACTTC,CASSQARGSEQYF
NA,TRBD1,TRBJ2-7,TRBV27,TGTGCCAGCAGCTGGGGTGGGACAGGGACCTACGAGCAGTACTTC,CASSWGGTGTYEQYF
NA,TRBD2,TRBJ2-3,TRBV19,TGTGCCAGTCAAGGATGGGCGGGAGAGGTAGATACGCAGTATTTT,CASQGWAGEVDTQYF
NA,TRBD1,TRBJ2-1,TRBV7-9,TGTGCCAGCAGCTTACCGGACAGGGGTGATAATGAGCAGTTCTTC,CASSLPDRGDNEQFF
NA,TRBD1,TRBJ1-5,TRBV19,TGTGCCACCCACCAAGGGGGCGACCAGCCCCAGCATTTT,CATHQGGDQPQHF
NA,NA,TRBJ2-7,TRBV7-9,TGTGCCAGCAGCTTCATATCAGGGAACCCCTACGAGCAGTACTTC,CASSFISGNPYEQYF
NA,TRBD1,TRBJ1-6,TRBV7-9,TGTGCCAGCAGCTTACAGACAGGGGGCAATTCACCCCTCCACTTT,CASSLQTGGNSPLHF
NA,TRBD1,TRBJ1-6,TRBV9,TGTGCCAGCAGCCATGCAGGGGGCGACAATTCACCCCTCCACTTT,CASSHAGGDNSPLHF
NA,TRBD2,TRBJ2-1,TRBV19,TGTGCCAGTAGTCAGCGGGAGGTGGTGTTCTTC,CASSQREVVFF
NA,NA,TRBJ1-5,TRBV9,TGTGCCAGCAGCGTAGGGGGGGTCAATCAGCCCCAGCATTTT,CASSVGGVNQPQHF
NA,TRBD1,TRBJ2-7,TRBV9,TGTGCCAGCAGCGTAGGGCAGGGGGCCTACGAGCAGTACTTC,CASSVGQGAYEQYF
NA,TRBD2,TRBJ2-1,TRBV6-5,TGTGCCACCCACGTACTGACTAGCGGGGGAACTGAGCAGTTCTTC,CATHVLTSGGTEQFF
NA,NA,TRBJ1-5,TRBV5-6,TGTGCCAGCAGCGAGGGTAGCAATCAGCCCCAGCATTTT,CASSEGSNQPQHF
NA,NA,TRBJ2-7,TRBV28,TGTGCCAGCAGTTCGTTGCGGGATAGACCCTACGAGCAGTACTTC,CASSSLRDRPYEQYF
NA,TRBD1,TRBJ1-2,TRBV4-1,TGCGCCAGCAGCCTACCAGGACAGGTAGCCTATGGCTACACCTTC,CASSLPGQVAYGYTF
NA,NA,TRBJ1-4,TRBV6-1,TGTGCCAGCAGGGGCGCCGGAGAAAAACTGTTTTTT,CASRGAGEKLFF
NA,NA,TRBJ1-1,TRBV11-2,TGTGCCAGCAGCTCTCAGGGGCCTCAAGCTTTCTTT,CASSSQGPQAFF
NA,NA,TRBJ1-4,TRBV2,TGTGCCAGCAGTGAGGACCCGGGGGATGAAAAACTGTTTTTT,CASSEDPGDEKLFF
NA,TRBD2,TRBJ2-7,TRBV4-1,TGCGCCAGCAGCCCTACGGGGGGATCCTACGAGCAGTACTTC,CASSPTGGSYEQYF
NA,NA,TRBJ2-1,TRBV18,TGTGCCAGCTCACCGATGGAACTAGCTCAAGAGCAGTTCTTC,CASSPMELAQEQFF
NA,TRBD1,TRBJ2-7,TRBV16,TGTGCCAGCAGCCCCCCTCGCGGGAACAGGGGGCCATACGAGCAGTACTTC,CASSPPRGNRGPYEQYF
NA,NA,TRBJ2-2,TRBV6-5,TGTGCCAGCACCCAAACCCGGGGGGAGCTGTTTTTT,CASTQTRGELFF
once,NA,TRBJ2-7,TRBV7-9,TGTGCCAGCAGCTTATGGGGCACCCGGGGGACGCAGTACTTC,CASSLWGTRGTQYF
NA,NA,TRBJ2-2,TRBV28,TGTGCCAGCAGTGTTACAGGGTCCGGGGAGCTGTTTTTT,CASSVTGSGELFF
few,NA,TRBJ2-7,TRBV11-2,TGTGCCAGCAGCTTAGGGACAACCTACGAGCAGTACTTC,CASSLGTTYEQYF
NA,NA,TRBJ1-2,TRBV6-6,TGTGCCAGTGAAGTACAGAGCAACTATGGCTACACCTTC,CASEVQSNYGYTF
once,TRBD2,TRBJ2-5,TRBV30,TGTGCCTGGTCGGGAGGGGTCTCAGGAGAGACCCAGTACTTC,CAWSGGVSGETQYF
NA,TRBD2,TRBJ2-1,TRBV6-1,TGTGCCAGCACTTGGGTGATAGCGGGAGCGGGTCAGTTCTTC,CASTWVIAGAGQFF
NA,NA,TRBJ2-7,TRBV13,TGTGCCAGCAGCCCAGAGGCGGGAAAGGAGCAGTACTTC,CASSPEAGKEQYF
NA,TRBD1,TRBJ1-6,TRBV15,TGTGCCACCAGCAGAAGCCCCCTTACGACTAACAGGGGTTACTCCTATAATTCACCCCTCCACTTT,CATSRSPLTTNRGYSYNSPLHF
NA,NA,TRBJ1-2,TRBV11-3,TGTGCCAGCAGCCGCTATGCCGGACAGAACTATGGCTACACCTTC,CASSRYAGQNYGYTF
NA,NA,TRBJ2-3,TRBV15,TGTGCCACCAGCAGTCCTCCGCGCGATACGCAGTATTTT,CATSSPPRDTQYF
NA,TRBD1,TRBJ2-7,TRBV28,TGTGCCAGCAGTTTCGGGGGGACAGGGATCGACCCCAACGAGCAGTACTTC,CASSFGGTGIDPNEQYF
NA,TRBD1,TRBJ2-5,TRBV27,TGTGCCAGCAGTTACCAGGGGGATCAAGAGACCCAGTACTTC,CASSYQGDQETQYF
NA,NA,TRBJ1-5,TRBV19,TGTGCCAGTAGTTTGTTGGCTAGCAATCAGCCCCAGCATTTT,CASSLLASNQPQHF
NA,TRBD1,TRBJ2-5,TRBV6-6,TGTGCCAGCAGTAATACGGACAGGGGAATGGAGACCCAGTACTTC,CASSNTDRGMETQYF
NA,NA,TRBJ2-2,TRBV13,TGTGCCAGCAGCTTTGGAGGGACGGGAACCGGGGAGCTGTTTTTT,CASSFGGTGTGELFF
NA,TRBD1,TRBJ2-1,TRBV30,TGTGCCTGGAGTCCCCCCCCGGGACAGGGATCCAATGAGCAGTTCTTC,CAWSPPPGQGSNEQFF
once,TRBD2,TRBJ2-5,TRBV30,TGTGCCTGGAGCGCACTAGCGGGCCAAGAGACCCAGTACTTC,CAWSALAGQETQYF
NA,TRBD2,TRBJ2-7,TRBV19,TGTGCCAGTACCATCTCTGGGGGACTAGCGGCCCACGAGCAGTACTTC,CASTISGGLAAHEQYF
NA,TRBD1,TRBJ1-2,TRBV25-1,TGTGCCAGCAGTGTTTTTACAACAGGGGAACTCGAAGGTGGCTACACCTTC,CASSVFTTGELEGGYTF